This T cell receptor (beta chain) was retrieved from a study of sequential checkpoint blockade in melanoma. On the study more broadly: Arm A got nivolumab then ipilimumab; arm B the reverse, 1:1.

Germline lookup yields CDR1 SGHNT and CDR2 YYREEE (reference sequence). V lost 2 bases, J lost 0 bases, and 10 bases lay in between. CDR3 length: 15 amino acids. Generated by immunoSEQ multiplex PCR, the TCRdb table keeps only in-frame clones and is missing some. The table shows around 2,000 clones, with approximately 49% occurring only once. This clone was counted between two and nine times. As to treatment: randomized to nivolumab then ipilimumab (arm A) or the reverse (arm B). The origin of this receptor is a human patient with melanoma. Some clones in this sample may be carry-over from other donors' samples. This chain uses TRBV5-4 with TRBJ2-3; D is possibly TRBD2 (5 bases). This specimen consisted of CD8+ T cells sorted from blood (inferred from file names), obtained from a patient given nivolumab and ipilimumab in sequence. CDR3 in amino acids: CASSLSGISTDTQYF. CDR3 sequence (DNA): TGTGCCAGCAGCTTATCCGGGATAAGCACAGATACGCAGTATTTT.